The 25 T cell receptor beta chains presented below share a single source sample, sequenced in a study of T cells in Graves' hyperthyroidism and ophthalmopathy. Using RNA transcripts as the source, TCR beta CDR3 regions were amplified. TCR CDR3 underwent first-round RT-PCR with the HTBI primer set. TCRdb redid the calling of the multiplex PCR reads with MiXCR, one entry per CDR3 protein. This table holds some 400,000 distinct CDR3 sequences, approximately 14% found once. Material: blood. The receptor set was obtained from an older woman with Graves' hyperthyroidism.

The J gene is TRBJ2-5, the V gene TRBV9; maybe TRBD1 (6 bases). Germline CDR1 and CDR2: SGDLS and YYNGEE. Deletions cut 4 bases from V and 5 bases from J, with 15 bases between. The CDR3 runs 14 residues. CDR3 sequence (DNA): TGTGCCAGCAGCTCCCCCATACAGGGCGAGACCCAGTACTTC. The encoded protein is CASSSPIQGETQYF.

In this sample, this clonotype turned up a few times. The rearrangement joins TRBV27 to TRBJ1-2; D not certain. The ends were cut back, 6 bases at V and 4 bases at J, with 15 bases in the middle. Germline values: CDR1 MNHEY, CDR2 SMNVEV (reference sequence). The length of the CDR3 is 14 residues. This CDR3 is CASSPVGWGYGYTF. The CDR3 nucleotides read TGTGCCAGCAGCCCAGTCGGCTGGGGCTATGGCTACACCTTC.

This clonotype was seen ten or more times. This sequence joins TRBV27 and TRBJ2-7; 7 bases agree with TRBD2. J lost 2 bases, V lost 5 bases, and 9 bases had no gene match. CDR1 MNHEY and CDR2 SMNVEV come from the germline V gene (reference sequence). The length of the CDR3 is 15 residues. CDR3 amino acids: CASSVAWGGPYEQYF. The CDR3 coding sequence is TGTGCCAGCAGTGTAGCTTGGGGAGGGCCCTACGAGCAGTACTTC.

This clonotype showed up just a few times. The J gene is TRBJ2-3, the V gene TRBV6-2 or TRBV6-3; 8 bases are shared with TRBD2. The CDR3 has 16 amino acids. Germline trimming cut 6 bases from V and 3 bases from J; bases unmatched to any gene: 11. Germline V gene sequence: CDR1 MNHEY, CDR2 SVGEGT. CDR3 sequence: CASSGGSAGVTDTQYF. CDR3 nucleotide sequence: TGTGCCAGCAGCGGGGGGTCAGCGGGAGTAACAGATACGCAGTATTTT.

The table lists this clonotype with many counts. The gene calls are TRBV10-3 and TRBJ2-7; 8 nucleotides align to TRBD1. V lost 0 bases and J lost 0; bases outside the gene matches: 4. This CDR3 spans 16 amino acids. Germline V gene data show CDR1 as ENHRY and CDR2 as SYGVKD. CDR3 protein: CAISESQTGASYEQYF. The CDR3 nucleotides read TGTGCCATCAGTGAGTCTCAGACAGGGGCCTCCTACGAGCAGTACTTC.

This clonotype was detected once. This sequence joins TRBV11-2 and TRBJ2-3, with a weak D call TRBD1 (6 bases). Germline V lookup: CDR1 SGHAT, CDR2 FQNNGV. The CDR3 is 14 residues long. Deletions cut 1 base from V and 6 bases from J, with 11 bases between. This chain's CDR3 is CASSLVGARDTQYF. Here the CDR3 DNA reads TGTGCCAGCAGCTTAGTGGGGGCCAGGGATACGCAGTATTTT.

At least ten counts were recorded for this clonotype. The rearrangement links TRBV6-1 to TRBJ2-5; 11 nucleotides agree with TRBD2. The CDR3 loop spans 15 amino acids. The J segment lost 2 bases and the V segment lost 6 bases, leaving 5 bases of the junction unmatched. The germline gives CDR1 MNHNS, CDR2 SASEGT. CDR3 bases: TGTGCCAGCAGGTCTACTAGCGGGGGACAAGAGACCCAGTACTTC. Its translation is CASRSTSGGQETQYF.

V and J are TRBV28 and TRBJ2-3; 7 bases align to TRBD1. CDR3 size: 20 residues. CDR1 and CDR2 from the germline V gene are MDHEN and SYDVKM. The junction had 28 bases not matched to a gene; V was cut back by 6 bases and J by 7 bases. Here the CDR3 DNA reads TGTGCCAGCAGCCAAGGAGTGATTAGGGGGCCTGAGGCCCCACCCTATACGCAGTATTTT. Protein sequence: CASSQGVIRGPEAPPYTQYF. The full variable domain, completed using reference TRBV28 and TRBJ2-3, is DVKVTQSSRYLVKRTGEKVFLECVQDMDHENMFWYRQDPGLGLRLIYFSYDVKMKEKGDIPEGYSVSREKKERFSLILESASTNQTSMYLCASSQGVIRGPEAPPYTQYFGPGTRLTVL.

CDR3 region: CATPEAFF. In nucleotides, the CDR3 is TGTGCCACCCCTGAAGCTTTCTTT. This chain joins TRBV15 and TRBJ1-1; D is unresolved. Germline-derived CDR1 and CDR2 are LNHNV and YYDKDF (reference sequence). Deletions cut 8 bases from V and 6 bases from J, with 1 base between. CDR3 length: 8 amino acids.

This clonotype was picked up many times. The V gene is TRBV5-1, the J gene TRBJ2-5, with TRBD1 matching over 7 bases. CDR1 is SGHRS and CDR2 is YFSETQ in the germline V gene. The length of the CDR3 is 15 residues. V lost 4 bases to trimming and J lost 0 bases; unmatched junction nucleotides: 6. This CDR3 reads CASSPGTVYQETQYF. The CDR3 bases are TGCGCCAGCAGCCCCGGGACAGTTTACCAAGAGACCCAGTACTTC. The whole variable domain, remainder taken from reference TRBV5-1 and TRBJ2-5, is KAGVTQTPRYLIKTRGQQVTLSCSPISGHRSVSWYQQTPGQGLQFLFEYFSETQRNKGNFPGRFSGRQFSNSRSEMNVSTLELGDSALYLCASSPGTVYQETQYFGPGTRLLVL.

This chain uses TRBV19 with TRBJ1-6, with 8 bases lining up with TRBD1. The CDR3 is 14 residues long. Trimming cost V 4 bases and J 7 bases; bases outside gene matches: 3. Germline V gives CDR1 LNHDA, CDR2 SQIVND (reference sequence). In nucleotides, the CDR3 is TGTGCCAGTAGTAAGGACAGGGAGAATTCACCCCTCCACTTT. Protein: CASSKDRENSPLHF.

The genes are TRBV9 and TRBJ2-3; D gene ambiguous. Germline loops: CDR1 SGDLS, CDR2 YYNGEE. The CDR3 covers 14 residues. The V and J ends lost 3 bases and 2 bases respectively, with 10 bases between them. The CDR3 sequence is CASSGGEVTDTQYF. The CDR3 DNA reads TGTGCCAGCAGCGGAGGAGAGGTCACAGATACGCAGTATTTT.

V and J are TRBV12-3 or TRBV12-4 and TRBJ2-1, with TRBD2 identical over 14 bases. CDR3 length equals 15 residues. V shed 6 bases and J 5 bases; nucleotides not matched to a gene: 3. This CDR3 is CASRTSGRADNEQFF. The DNA of the CDR3 is TGTGCCAGCAGGACTAGCGGGAGGGCCGACAATGAGCAGTTCTTC.

This chain uses TRBV9 with TRBJ2-1, with 9 bases matching TRBD2. CDR1 SGDLS and CDR2 YYNGEE come from the germline V gene. The V and J ends lost 4 bases and 4 bases, in that order; junction bases with no gene match: 6. CDR3 length equals 15 residues. The CDR3 nucleotides are TGTGCCAGCAGCCCGGCTAGCGGGATTTACAATGAGCAGTTCTTC. Translated, it gives CASSPASGIYNEQFF.

This clonotype was counted ten times or more. V is TRBV3-1 and J is TRBJ2-7, with D tentatively TRBD1 (6 bases). Trimming shortened V by 4 bases and J by 1 base, and 17 bases separated the two germline ends. The CDR3 contains 16 residues. Germline V gene data show CDR1 as LGHDT and CDR2 as YNNKEL (reference sequence). CDR3 loop: CASSRQVGRLSYEQYF. The CDR3 DNA sequence: TGTGCCAGCAGCCGACAGGTCGGCAGGTTATCCTACGAGCAGTACTTC.

The rearrangement joins TRBV7-3 to TRBJ2-7; D call uncertain. The V end lost 5 bases, the J end lost 2 bases, and 13 bases lay between the germline ends. Germline V gene data show CDR1 as SGHTA and CDR2 as FQGTGA. The CDR3 totals 14 residues. This chain's CDR3 is CASSPGGSAYEQYF. CDR3 DNA: TGTGCCAGCAGCCCAGGCGGCTCGGCCTACGAGCAGTACTTC.

This clonotype was counted many times. This chain links TRBV3-1 with TRBJ1-1; D ambiguous. Per germline, CDR1 LGHDT and CDR2 YNNKEL (reference sequence). Trimming removed 3 bases at V and 3 bases at J, with 5 bases between. This CDR3 region has 12 residues. The DNA of the CDR3 is TGTGCCAGCAGCCAGGCGTACACTGAAGCTTTCTTT. Its translation is CASSQAYTEAFF.

This clonotype has only a few counts. The chain couples TRBV30 to TRBJ1-6, with TRBD1 matching over 7 bases. Trimming took 7 bases from V and 0 from J; bases not matched to a gene: 3. CDR1 is GTSNPN, CDR2 SVGIG, per germline (reference sequence). CDR3 size: 14 residues. The DNA of the CDR3 is TGTGCCTCCAGGGGGGGCTCCTATAATTCACCCCTCCACTTT. Amino acid sequence: CASRGGSYNSPLHF.

Turning to this clonotype: A clone one base away is much larger, so this may be a read error. The V call is TRBV27, the J call TRBJ2-1, with no clear D. CDR1 and CDR2 (germline): MNHEY, SMNVEV (reference sequence). The V end lost 4 bases, the J end lost 10 bases, and 14 bases lay between the germline ends. This CDR3 region has 13 residues. The CDR3 is CASSYSSPYEQFF. DNA of the CDR3: TGTGCCAGCAGTTACTCTTCCCCCTACGAGCAGTTCTTC.

This clonotype was observed a few times. The chain joins TRBV28 to TRBJ1-5, with TRBD1 matching over 9 bases. Germline assignment: CDR1 MDHEN and CDR2 SYDVKM. The CDR3 runs to 15 residues. The ends lost 4 bases at V and 4 bases at J; junction bases unmatched: 5. CDR3 nucleotides: TGTGCCAGCAGTTCAGGACAGGGGATTAATCAGCCCCAGCATTTT. As protein: CASSSGQGINQPQHF. Combining the CDR3 with reference TRBV28 and TRBJ1-5 gives the whole variable domain DVKVTQSSRYLVKRTGEKVFLECVQDMDHENMFWYRQDPGLGLRLIYFSYDVKMKEKGDIPEGYSVSREKKERFSLILESASTNQTSMYLCASSSGQGINQPQHFGDGTRLSIL.

This clonotype appeared many times. The rearrangement joins TRBV2 to TRBJ2-5; 13 bases map to TRBD2. Germline V gives CDR1 SNHLY, CDR2 FYNNEI. Losses at the gene ends were 6 bases for V and 5 bases for J; bases not matched to a gene: 6. The CDR3 covers 15 residues. The CDR3: CASSSGLAGLETQYF. The DNA of the CDR3 is TGTGCCAGCAGCTCGGGACTAGCGGGACTGGAGACCCAGTACTTC.

This clonotype was seen many times. The chain combines TRBV6-1 with TRBJ1-3; the D is unclear. The CDR3 length is 15 residues. CDR1 MNHNS and CDR2 SASEGT come from the germline V gene. Trimming left V 1 base short and J 3 bases short, with 10 bases between. The CDR3 region has the DNA TGTGCCAGCAGTGAAGGTCCGCAGTATGGAAACACCATATATTTT. It is translated as CASSEGPQYGNTIYF.

The table lists this clonotype with many counts. The chain links TRBV18 to TRBJ2-3, with TRBD1 matching over 8 bases. With V trimmed by 2 bases and J by 4 bases, 8 bases remained unmatched. The CDR3 runs 16 residues. Germline V CDR1 and CDR2: KGHSH, LQKENI. For the CDR3, the DNA is TGTGCCAGCTCACCAAGGACAGGGAAGGGCTCAGATACGCAGTATTTT. Its protein product is CASSPRTGKGSDTQYF. The whole variable domain, remainder taken from reference TRBV18 and TRBJ2-3, is NAGVMQNPRHLVRRRGQEARLRCSPMKGHSHVYWYRQLPEEGLKFMVYLQKENIIDESGMPKERFSAEFPKEGPSILRIQQVVRGDSAAYFCASSPRTGKGSDTQYFGPGTRLTVL.

The sample holds a few counts of this clonotype. This chain connects TRBV6-1 to TRBJ2-7; 11 bases line up with TRBD2. With V trimmed by 1 base and J by 3 bases, 5 bases remained unmatched. CDR1 is MNHNS, CDR2 SASEGT, per germline. This CDR3 region has 16 residues. The CDR3 region is CASSEVSLAGGYEQYF. The CDR3 DNA reads as TGTGCCAGCAGTGAAGTCTCGCTAGCGGGAGGCTACGAGCAGTACTTC.

Notes on this clonotype: A much larger clone sits a single nucleotide away, making a read error possible. The genes are TRBV12-3 or TRBV12-4 and TRBJ1-1, with TRBD1 matching over 9 bases. The CDR3 has 14 residues. J lost 5 bases, V lost 6 bases, and 7 bases had no gene match. CDR3 amino acids: CASRRGQGPTEAFF. The CDR3 DNA sequence: TGTGCCAGCAGGCGCGGACAGGGGCCTACTGAAGCTTTCTTT.